Shown below are 28 T cell receptor beta chains from a single sample sequenced in a study of T-cell memory formation after mild COVID-19. TCRdb redid the calling of the 5' RACE reads with MiXCR, one entry per CDR3 protein. The table records roughly 400,000 distinct CDR3 sequences, more than 15% of them present only once. The sample taken for sequencing was PBMCs or a T cell subset sorted from them (not recorded which). The receptors stem from a young man who had mild COVID-19 (a few samples of this study predate the infection). Cell type and time point are not known.

The chain is built from TRBV6-5 and TRBJ2-2, with TRBD1 matching 8 bases. V shed 6 bases, J shed 5 bases, and the junction held 5 bases outside the gene matches. The germline gives CDR1 MNHEY, CDR2 SVGAGI. This CDR3 comprises 14 residues. The CDR3 nucleotides read TGTGCCAGCAGCCCAGGGGGCCGGACCGGGGAGCTGTTTTTT. Encoded protein: CASSPGGRTGELFF.

This clonotype is a singleton in its sample. The chain is built from TRBV6-2 or TRBV6-3 and TRBJ2-6; TRBD1 matches 7 bases. This CDR3 contains 16 residues. Germline loops: CDR1 MNHEY, CDR2 SVGEGT. Germline trimming cut 6 bases from V and 0 bases from J; bases unmatched to any gene: 5. CDR3 DNA sequence: TGTGCCAGCAGGGATAGGGACAGCTCTGGGGCCAACGTCCTGACTTTC. Residues: CASRDRDSSGANVLTF.

This clonotype occurred a few times. The chain uses TRBV11-2 and TRBJ2-7; 9 positions match TRBD1. V shed 5 bases, J shed 7 bases, and the junction held 9 bases outside the gene matches. This CDR3 is built from 14 residues. The germline V gene encodes CDR1 SGHAT and CDR2 FQNNGV. Written as DNA, the CDR3 is TGTGCCAGCAGCACCCTAGGGGGACAGGGAGAGCAGTACGTC. Translating gives CASSTLGGQGEQYV.

This clonotype was observed a handful of times. The rearrangement links TRBV5-1 to TRBJ2-1; D might be TRBD1 (6 bases). The CDR3 has 14 amino acids. Deletions cut 6 bases from V and 9 bases from J, with 19 bases between. Germline V gene lookup returns CDR1 SGHRS and CDR2 YFSETQ. CDR3 DNA sequence: TGCGCCAGCACCCAATACAGGGCTTCGGCTGAGCAGTTCTTC. It is translated as CASTQYRASAEQFF.

The chain combines TRBV24-1 with TRBJ2-1; TRBD1 might be the D (7 bases). Per the germline V gene, CDR1 is KGHDR and CDR2 is SFDVKD. This CDR3 is 15 amino acids long. V lost 7 bases and J 8 bases, leaving 20 bases between the germline ends. CDR3 residues: CATRGLEGAIDEQFF. Written as DNA, the CDR3 is TGTGCCACCAGGGGGTTGGAGGGGGCAATCGATGAGCAGTTCTTC.

This clonotype was recorded at least ten times. This chain joins TRBV5-1 and TRBJ2-1; TRBD2 matches at 13 bases. The CDR3 totals 17 residues. After removal of 2 bases from V and 10 bases from J, the junction contained 12 bases not matched to a gene. The germline V gene has CDR1 SGHRS and CDR2 YFSETQ. The CDR3 region has the DNA TGCGCCAGCAGCTTTTCCCCAACTAGCGGGGGGGCCTGGGAGCAGTTCTTC. This sequence encodes CASSFSPTSGGAWEQFF.

For the CDR3, the DNA is TGTGCCAGCAGTCGGGGGGGCTCTGGAAACACCATATATTTT. Translating it yields CASSRGGSGNTIYF. The chain couples TRBV3-1 to TRBJ1-3; D possibly corresponds to TRBD1 (5 bases). Germline V gene sequence: CDR1 LGHDT, CDR2 YNNKEL (reference sequence). V lost 6 bases and J lost 0, with 9 bases in between. The CDR3 runs 14 residues.

The chain has TRBV27 and TRBJ1-2; no clear D. V lost 10 bases, J lost 5 bases, and 14 bases lay in between. The germline CDR1 and CDR2 sequences are MNHEY and SMNVEV (reference sequence). The CDR3 sequence is 12 residues long. The CDR3 sequence is CATRRTGYGYTF. Here the CDR3 DNA reads TGTGCCACCCGACGGACGGGGTATGGCTACACCTTC.

The genes are TRBV20-1 and TRBJ1-1; D is uncertain. V lost 6 bases to trimming and J lost 4 bases, with 18 bases between them. Germline V CDR1 and CDR2: DFQATT, SNEGSKA (reference sequence). The length of the CDR3 is 14 residues. The CDR3 sequence: CSAPSFLSATEAFF. The CDR3 region has the DNA TGCAGTGCCCCATCGTTTCTTTCGGCCACTGAAGCTTTCTTT.

V gene TRBV11-2 combines with J gene TRBJ2-2, with a possible D match to TRBD1 (5 bases). V was trimmed by 5 bases and J by 4 bases, leaving 23 bases between them. CDR3 length: 18 amino acids. From germline, CDR1 is SGHAT and CDR2 FQNNGV. CDR3 sequence (DNA): TGTGCCAGCAGCGCCTTCCCGACCAGGGCCAGCCTCACCGGGGAGCTGTTTTTT. It is translated as CASSAFPTRASLTGELFF.

The rearrangement joins TRBV7-2 to TRBJ2-7, with D perhaps assigned TRBD1 or TRBD2 (6 bases each). V shed 4 bases and J shed 4 bases, with 14 bases lying between them. The CDR3 sequence is 14 residues long. The germline CDR1 and CDR2 sequences are SGHTA and FQGNSA. For the CDR3, the DNA is TGTGCCAGCAGCTCCGGGGGCCTCCCTTACGAGCAGTACTTC. It codes for CASSSGGLPYEQYF.

This clonotype was found a few times. V and J are TRBV6-5 and TRBJ1-4; D not certain. In germline, CDR1 is MNHEY, CDR2 SVGAGI. There are 14 residues in the CDR3. V lost 5 bases to trimming and J lost 8 bases, with 15 bases between them. The CDR3 DNA sequence: TGTGCCAGCAGTCCGACCACAGTCGGGGAAAAACTGTTTTTT. It translates to CASSPTTVGEKLFF.

The V and J genes are TRBV5-1 and TRBJ2-5; D call uncertain. CDR3 size: 15 residues. Trimming shortened V by 1 base and J by 3 bases, and 13 bases separated the two germline ends. Per germline, CDR1 SGHRS and CDR2 YFSETQ. The DNA for the CDR3 is TGCGCCAGCAGCTTGATTCCTACATTCGAAGAGACCCAGTACTTC. It specifies CASSLIPTFEETQYF.

The chain recombines TRBV4-2 with TRBJ2-5; the match to TRBD2 covers 9 bases. J lost 2 bases, V lost 0 bases, and 4 bases had no gene match. Germline V CDR1 and CDR2: LGHNA, YNFKEQ. CDR3 length: 16 amino acids. This CDR3 reads CASSQDRAGGQETQYF. The CDR3 bases are TGTGCCAGCAGCCAAGATCGGGCGGGGGGGCAAGAGACCCAGTACTTC.

This clonotype was observed a few times. The chain links TRBV7-9 to TRBJ2-1, with 7 bases fitting TRBD1. This CDR3 has 14 amino acids. The V segment lost 4 bases and the J segment 10 bases; nucleotides outside the gene matches: 10. CDR1 and CDR2 from the germline V gene are SEHNR and FQNEAQ (reference sequence). DNA for the CDR3: TGTGCCAGCAGCTCCCAGGGGGTTCTCAGCGAGCAGTTCTTC. This sequence encodes CASSSQGVLSEQFF.

This clonotype was recorded many times. The gene calls are TRBV5-1 and TRBJ2-3; 12 nucleotides line up with TRBD2. Germline V lookup: CDR1 SGHRS, CDR2 YFSETQ. The CDR3 totals 14 residues. Unmatched junction bases numbered 2, after V lost 4 bases and J lost 5 bases. CDR3 loop: CASSLTSGGDTQYF. In DNA form, the CDR3 reads TGCGCCAGCAGCCTGACTAGCGGGGGAGATACGCAGTATTTT.

V gene TRBV4-1 combines with J gene TRBJ2-1; D remains ambiguous. The germline CDR1 and CDR2 sequences are MGHRA and YSYEKL. The V gene lost 2 bases and the J gene lost 9 bases, with 11 bases spanning the gap. The CDR3 has 13 residues. CDR3 sequence: CASSQKPWGEQFF. CDR3 nucleotides: TGCGCCAGCAGCCAAAAACCATGGGGTGAGCAGTTCTTC.

This clonotype was counted at least ten times. The chain uses TRBV12-3 or TRBV12-4 and TRBJ2-1; D perhaps matches TRBD2 (6 bases). This CDR3 comprises 17 residues. Between the trimmed V and J ends, which lost 5 bases and 1 base, there was a span of 18 bases. CDR3 amino acids: CASSVVWGVWSYNEQFF. CDR3 nucleotide sequence: TGTGCCAGCAGTGTAGTTTGGGGGGTTTGGTCCTACAATGAGCAGTTCTTC.

The J gene is TRBJ2-7, the V gene TRBV5-5; no reliable D call. In germline, CDR1 is SGHKS, CDR2 YYEKEE (reference sequence). This CDR3 is built from 14 residues. The V end lost 2 bases, the J end lost 2 bases, and 11 bases lay between the germline ends. The CDR3 sequence: CASSFGSSTYEQYF. The CDR3 DNA is TGTGCCAGCAGCTTTGGAAGTTCAACCTACGAGCAGTACTTC.

This clonotype showed up many times. J is TRBJ1-2 and V is TRBV13; the D gene is possibly TRBD1 (5 bases). Per germline, CDR1 PRHDT and CDR2 FYEKMQ (reference sequence). There are 16 residues in the CDR3. The germline V and J ends were trimmed by 5 bases and 7 bases, with 23 bases remaining between them. The CDR3 loop reads CASSRGRAALDRGYTF. The DNA for the CDR3 is TGTGCCAGCAGCCGGGGCAGGGCCGCCCTCGATCGTGGCTACACCTTC.

In this sample, this clonotype turned up many times. V is TRBV7-2 and J is TRBJ1-1; possible D gene TRBD1, 5 bases. With 5 bases removed from V and 6 bases from J, the gap between germline ends came to 13 bases. CDR1 and CDR2 (germline): SGHTA, FQGNSA. The CDR3 is 13 residues long. This chain's CDR3 is CASSKWGGAEAFF. In nucleotides, the CDR3 is TGTGCCAGCAGCAAGTGGGGAGGGGCTGAAGCTTTCTTT. Full variable domain (missing parts from reference TRBV7-2 and TRBJ1-1): GAGVSQSPSNKVTEKGKDVELRCDPISGHTALYWYRQSLGQGLEFLIYFQGNSAPDKSGLPSDRFSAERTGGSVSTLTIQRTQQEDSAVYLCASSKWGGAEAFFGQGTRLTVV.

This clonotype was recorded at least ten times. This rearrangement joins TRBV28 to TRBJ1-1, with 9 bases aligning to TRBD1. The CDR3 runs to 12 residues. Looked up from germline, CDR1 is MDHEN and CDR2 is SYDVKM. Trimming took 5 bases from V and 12 from J; bases not matched to a gene: 7. CDR3 DNA sequence: TGTGCCAGCAGTGGACCCGGGACAGGGTCTTTCTTT. This sequence encodes CASSGPGTGSFF. Variable domain in full (rest from reference TRBV28 and TRBJ1-1): DVKVTQSSRYLVKRTGEKVFLECVQDMDHENMFWYRQDPGLGLRLIYFSYDVKMKEKGDIPEGYSVSREKKERFSLILESASTNQTSMYLCASSGPGTGSFFGQGTRLTVV.

The rearrangement uses TRBV4-3 and TRBJ1-2; 9 bases map to TRBD1. With 5 bases clipped from V and 5 bases from J, the junction kept 6 bases outside the gene matches. CDR1 and CDR2 (germline): LGHNA, YSLEER. There are 14 residues in the CDR3. The DNA for the CDR3 is TGCGCCAGCAGCAACAGGGGGCCAGGGTATGGCTACACCTTC. Translation gives CASSNRGPGYGYTF.

The V gene is TRBV7-8, the J gene TRBJ2-7; no firm D call. Germline V gives CDR1 SGHVS, CDR2 FQNEAQ. CDR3 size: 13 residues. Trimming removed 4 bases at V and 1 base at J, with 8 bases between. CDR3 in DNA: TGTGCCAGCAGCTCGACGGATTCCTACGAGCAGTACGTC. Translated: CASSSTDSYEQYV.

This clonotype was observed many times. This chain links TRBV28 with TRBJ2-5, with TRBD1 identical over 7 bases. Germline CDR1 and CDR2: MDHEN and SYDVKM. The CDR3 is made up of 14 amino acids. V lost 5 bases and J lost 2; bases outside the gene matches: 5. This chain's CDR3 is CASSLNRGQETQYF. In DNA, the CDR3 is TGTGCCAGCAGTCTGAACAGGGGTCAAGAGACCCAGTACTTC.

The V gene is TRBV3-1, the J gene TRBJ2-5, with 8 positions matching TRBD1. The germline V gene has CDR1 LGHDT and CDR2 YNNKEL (reference sequence). This CDR3 region has 17 residues. V shed 4 bases, J shed 5 bases, and the junction held 15 bases outside the gene matches. CDR3 in amino acids: CASSRKRVGTGRETQYF. As DNA, the CDR3 is TGTGCCAGCAGCCGGAAACGCGTGGGGACAGGTCGGGAGACCCAGTACTTC.

This clonotype showed up just a few times. CDR3 DNA: TGTGCCAGCAGTTTGGGGGGGAAAATCTACGAGCAGTACTTC. Amino acids: CASSLGGKIYEQYF. The chain has TRBV7-9 and TRBJ2-7, with 7 positions matching TRBD2. The V segment lost 6 bases and the J segment 3 bases; nucleotides outside the gene matches: 8. This CDR3 is 14 amino acids long. Per germline, CDR1 SEHNR and CDR2 FQNEAQ (reference sequence).

On this clonotype: A much larger clone is a single base away; this may be a read error. V gene TRBV10-3 combines with J gene TRBJ1-1; 8 nucleotides match TRBD1. The CDR3 has 13 amino acids. Per the germline V gene, CDR1 is ENHRY and CDR2 is SYGVKD. In DNA form, the CDR3 reads TGTGACATCACCTCGGACAGGGAAGGCAATTCTTTCTTT. It codes for CDITSDREGNSFF.